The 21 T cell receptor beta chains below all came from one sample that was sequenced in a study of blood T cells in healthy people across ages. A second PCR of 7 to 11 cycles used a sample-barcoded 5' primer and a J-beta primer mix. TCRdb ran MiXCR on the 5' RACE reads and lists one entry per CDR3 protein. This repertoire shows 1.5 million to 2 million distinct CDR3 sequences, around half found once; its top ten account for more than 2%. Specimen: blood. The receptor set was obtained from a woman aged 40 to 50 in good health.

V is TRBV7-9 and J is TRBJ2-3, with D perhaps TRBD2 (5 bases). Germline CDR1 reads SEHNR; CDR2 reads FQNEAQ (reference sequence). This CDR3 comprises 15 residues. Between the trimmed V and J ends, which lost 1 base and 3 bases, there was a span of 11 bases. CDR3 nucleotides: TGTGCCAGCAGCTTAGGCGGGCCCCAAACAGATACGCAGTATTTT. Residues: CASSLGGPQTDTQYF. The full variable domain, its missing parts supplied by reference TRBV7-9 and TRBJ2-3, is DTGVSQNPRHKITKRGQNVTFRCDPISEHNRLYWYRQTLGQGPEFLTYFQNEAQLEKSRLLSDRFSAERPKGSFSTLEIQRTEQGDSAMYLCASSLGGPQTDTQYFGPGTRLTVL.

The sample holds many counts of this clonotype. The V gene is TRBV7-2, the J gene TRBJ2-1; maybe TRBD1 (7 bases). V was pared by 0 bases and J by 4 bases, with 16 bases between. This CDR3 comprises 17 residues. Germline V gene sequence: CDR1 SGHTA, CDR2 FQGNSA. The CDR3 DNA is TGTGCCAGCAGCTTAGCGGTGGCGGCAGGGGGGTACAATGAGCAGTTCTTC. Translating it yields CASSLAVAAGGYNEQFF.

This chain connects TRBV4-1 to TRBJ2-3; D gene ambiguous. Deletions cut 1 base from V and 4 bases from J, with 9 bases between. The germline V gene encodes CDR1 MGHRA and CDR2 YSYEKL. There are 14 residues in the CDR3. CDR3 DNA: TGCGCCAGCAGCCAAGGGGGTGTCGCAGATACGCAGTATTTT. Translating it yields CASSQGGVADTQYF.

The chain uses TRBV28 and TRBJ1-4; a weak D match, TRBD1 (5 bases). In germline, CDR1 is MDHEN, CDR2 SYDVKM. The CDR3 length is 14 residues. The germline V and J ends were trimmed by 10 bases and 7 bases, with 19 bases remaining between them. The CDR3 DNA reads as TGTGCCATTCCTGGAGGTGGGGGGGGTGAAAAACTGTTTTTT. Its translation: CAIPGGGGGEKLFF.

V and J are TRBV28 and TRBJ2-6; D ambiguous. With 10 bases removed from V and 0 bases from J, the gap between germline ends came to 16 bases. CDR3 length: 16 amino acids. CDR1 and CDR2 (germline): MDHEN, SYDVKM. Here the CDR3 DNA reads TGTGCCATTAAAGGGTCGTCGGGCTCTGGGGCCAACGTCCTGACTTTC. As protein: CAIKGSSGSGANVLTF.

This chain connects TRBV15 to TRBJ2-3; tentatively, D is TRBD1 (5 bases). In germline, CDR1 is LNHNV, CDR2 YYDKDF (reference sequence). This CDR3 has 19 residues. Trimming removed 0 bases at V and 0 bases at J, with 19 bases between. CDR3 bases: TGTGCCACCAGCAGAGATCTCAGGGAAGCAAGTACTAGCACAGATACGCAGTATTTT. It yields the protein CATSRDLREASTSTDTQYF. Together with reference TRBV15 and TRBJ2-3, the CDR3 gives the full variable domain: DAMVIQNPRYQVTQFGKPVTLSCSQTLNHNVMYWYQQKSSQAPKLLFHYYDKDFNNEADTPDNFQSRRPNTSFCFLDIRSPGLGDTAMYLCATSRDLREASTSTDTQYFGPGTRLTVL.

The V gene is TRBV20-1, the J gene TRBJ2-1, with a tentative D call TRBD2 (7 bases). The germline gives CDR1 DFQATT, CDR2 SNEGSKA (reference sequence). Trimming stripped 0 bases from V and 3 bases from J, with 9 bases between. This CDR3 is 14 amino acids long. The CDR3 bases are TGCAGTGCTAGAGAGCGGGGGCGCTACAATGAGCAGTTCTTC. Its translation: CSARERGRYNEQFF.

CDR3 in amino acids: CASSFPPAYEQYF. The CDR3 DNA reads TGTGCCAGCAGTTTCCCACCCGCCTACGAGCAGTACTTC. The chain carries TRBV6-2 or TRBV6-3 and TRBJ2-7, with D hard to call. The CDR3 is 13 amino acids. Germline loops: CDR1 MNHEY, CDR2 SVGEGT. Trimming left V 4 bases short and J 2 bases short, with 9 bases between.

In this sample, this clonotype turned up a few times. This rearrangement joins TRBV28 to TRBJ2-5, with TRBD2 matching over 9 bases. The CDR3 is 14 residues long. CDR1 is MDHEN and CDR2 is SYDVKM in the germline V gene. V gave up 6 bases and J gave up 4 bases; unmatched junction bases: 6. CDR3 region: CASSSPGLAETQYF. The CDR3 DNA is TGTGCCAGCAGCAGCCCGGGACTAGCAGAGACCCAGTACTTC.

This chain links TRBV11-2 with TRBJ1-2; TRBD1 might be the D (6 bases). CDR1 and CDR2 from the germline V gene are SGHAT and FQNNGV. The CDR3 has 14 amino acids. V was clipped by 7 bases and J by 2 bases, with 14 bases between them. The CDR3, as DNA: TGTGCCAGCAACGAAAATCAGGGGAACTATGGCTACACCTTC. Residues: CASNENQGNYGYTF.

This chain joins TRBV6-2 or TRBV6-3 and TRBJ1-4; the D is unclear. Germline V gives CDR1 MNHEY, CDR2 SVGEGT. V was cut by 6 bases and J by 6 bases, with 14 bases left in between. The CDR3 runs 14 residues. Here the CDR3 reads CASRSDGLDEKLFF. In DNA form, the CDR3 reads TGTGCCAGCAGATCGGACGGGCTGGATGAAAAACTGTTTTTT.

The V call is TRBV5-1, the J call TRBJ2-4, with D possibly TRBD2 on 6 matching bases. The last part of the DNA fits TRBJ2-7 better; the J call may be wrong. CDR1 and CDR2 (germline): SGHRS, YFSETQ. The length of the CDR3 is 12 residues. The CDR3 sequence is CASRTNQYEQYF. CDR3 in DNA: TGCGCCTCCCGGACTAACCAATACGAGCAGTACTTC.

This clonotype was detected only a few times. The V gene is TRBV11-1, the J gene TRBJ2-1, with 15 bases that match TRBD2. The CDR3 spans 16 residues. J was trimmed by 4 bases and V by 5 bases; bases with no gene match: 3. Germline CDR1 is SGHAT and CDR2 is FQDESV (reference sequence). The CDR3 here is CASSTGTSGGYNEQFF. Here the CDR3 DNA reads TGTGCCAGCAGCACAGGGACTAGCGGGGGGTACAATGAGCAGTTCTTC.

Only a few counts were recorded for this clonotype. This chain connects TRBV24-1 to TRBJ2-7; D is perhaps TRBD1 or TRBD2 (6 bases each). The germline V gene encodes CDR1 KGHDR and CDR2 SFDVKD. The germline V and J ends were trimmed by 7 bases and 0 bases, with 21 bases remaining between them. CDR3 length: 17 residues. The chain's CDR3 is CATSGGLQGEGSYEQYF. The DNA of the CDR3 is TGTGCCACCAGCGGGGGCCTGCAGGGAGAGGGCTCCTACGAGCAGTACTTC.

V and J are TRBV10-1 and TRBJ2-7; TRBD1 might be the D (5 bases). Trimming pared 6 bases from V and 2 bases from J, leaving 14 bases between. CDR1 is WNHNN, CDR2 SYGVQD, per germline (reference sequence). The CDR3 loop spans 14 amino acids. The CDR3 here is CASRRNQGPYEQYF. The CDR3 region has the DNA TGCGCCAGCAGGAGAAATCAGGGCCCCTACGAGCAGTACTTC.

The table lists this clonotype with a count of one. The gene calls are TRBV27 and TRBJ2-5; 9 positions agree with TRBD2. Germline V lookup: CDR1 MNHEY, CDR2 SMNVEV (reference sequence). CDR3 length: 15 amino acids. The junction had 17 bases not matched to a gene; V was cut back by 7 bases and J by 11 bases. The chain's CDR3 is CASIAGLAGVNEQYF. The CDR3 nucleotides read TGTGCCAGCATCGCGGGACTAGCTGGGGTTAATGAGCAGTACTTC.

CDR3 DNA sequence: TGTGCCAGCAGTTTTCAGGGGGCGCGCGAGCAGTACTTC. Protein: CASSFQGAREQYF. The chain has TRBV27 and TRBJ2-7; TRBD1 matches 8 bases. CDR3 length equals 13 residues. Germline lookup yields CDR1 MNHEY and CDR2 SMNVEV (reference sequence). V shed 3 bases and J 6 bases; nucleotides not matched to a gene: 4.

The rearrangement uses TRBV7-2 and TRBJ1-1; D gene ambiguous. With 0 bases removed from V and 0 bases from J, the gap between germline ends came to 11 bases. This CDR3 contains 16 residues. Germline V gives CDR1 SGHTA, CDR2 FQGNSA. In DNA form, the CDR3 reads TGTGCCAGCAGCTTAGCTTTACCACGGATGAACACTGAAGCTTTCTTT. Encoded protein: CASSLALPRMNTEAFF.

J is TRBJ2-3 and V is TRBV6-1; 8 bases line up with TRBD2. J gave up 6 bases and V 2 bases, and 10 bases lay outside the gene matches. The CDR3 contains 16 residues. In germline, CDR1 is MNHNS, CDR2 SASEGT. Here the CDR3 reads CASSERGLVTTDTQYF. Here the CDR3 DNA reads TGTGCCAGCAGTGAAAGGGGACTAGTTACCACGGATACGCAGTATTTT.

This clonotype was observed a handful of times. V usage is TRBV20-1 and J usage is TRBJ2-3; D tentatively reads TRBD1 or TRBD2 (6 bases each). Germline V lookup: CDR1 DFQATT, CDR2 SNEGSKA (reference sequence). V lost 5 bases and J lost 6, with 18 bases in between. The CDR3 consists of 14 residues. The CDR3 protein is CSAQTGANRDTQYF. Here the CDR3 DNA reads TGCAGTGCTCAGACGGGGGCCAATCGGGATACGCAGTATTTT.

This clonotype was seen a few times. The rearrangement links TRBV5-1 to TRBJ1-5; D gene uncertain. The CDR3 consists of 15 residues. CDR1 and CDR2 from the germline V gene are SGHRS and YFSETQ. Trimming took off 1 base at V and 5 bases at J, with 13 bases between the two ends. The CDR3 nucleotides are TGCGCCAGCAGCTTGTTAGCGGGTTCGGATCAGCCCCAGCATTTT. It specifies CASSLLAGSDQPQHF.